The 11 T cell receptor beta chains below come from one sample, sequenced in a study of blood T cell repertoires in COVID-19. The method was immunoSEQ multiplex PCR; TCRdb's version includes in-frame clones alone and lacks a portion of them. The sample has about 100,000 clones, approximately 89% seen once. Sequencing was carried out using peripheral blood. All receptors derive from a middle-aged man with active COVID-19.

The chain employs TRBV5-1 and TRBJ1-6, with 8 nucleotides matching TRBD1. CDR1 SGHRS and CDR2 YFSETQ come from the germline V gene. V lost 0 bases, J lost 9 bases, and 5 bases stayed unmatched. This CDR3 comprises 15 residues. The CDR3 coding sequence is TGCGCCAGCAGCTTGGCGGGACAGGAGGTTTCACCCCTCCACTTT. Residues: CASSLAGQEVSPLHF.

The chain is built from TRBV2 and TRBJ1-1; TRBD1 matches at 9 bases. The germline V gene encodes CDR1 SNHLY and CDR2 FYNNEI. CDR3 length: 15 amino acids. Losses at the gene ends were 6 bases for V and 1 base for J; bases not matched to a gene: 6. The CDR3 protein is CASRVRQGGNTEAFF. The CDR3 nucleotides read TGTGCCAGCAGGGTGAGACAGGGGGGGAACACTGAAGCTTTCTTT.

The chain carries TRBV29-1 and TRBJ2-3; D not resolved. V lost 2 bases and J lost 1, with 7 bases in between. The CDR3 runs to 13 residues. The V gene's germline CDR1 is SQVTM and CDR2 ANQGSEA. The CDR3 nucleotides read TGCAGCGTTGAACTACCTCGCACAGATACGCAGTATTTT. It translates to CSVELPRTDTQYF.

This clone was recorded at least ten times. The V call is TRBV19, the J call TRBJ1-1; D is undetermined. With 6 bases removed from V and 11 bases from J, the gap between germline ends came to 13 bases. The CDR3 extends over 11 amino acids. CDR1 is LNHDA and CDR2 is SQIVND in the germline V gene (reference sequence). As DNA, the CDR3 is TGTGCCAGTAGGGGAGGAGTGAACGCTTTCTTT. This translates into CASRGGVNAFF.

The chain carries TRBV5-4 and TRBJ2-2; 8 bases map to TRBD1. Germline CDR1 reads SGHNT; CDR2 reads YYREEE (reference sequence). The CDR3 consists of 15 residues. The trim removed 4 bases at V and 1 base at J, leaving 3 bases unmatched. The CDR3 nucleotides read TGTGCCAGCAGCCTGGACAGGGAGAACACCGGGGAGCTGTTTTTT. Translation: CASSLDRENTGELFF.

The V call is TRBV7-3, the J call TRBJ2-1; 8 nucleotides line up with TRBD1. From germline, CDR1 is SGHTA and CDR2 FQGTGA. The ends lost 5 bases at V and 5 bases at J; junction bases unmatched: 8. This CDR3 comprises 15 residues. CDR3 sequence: CASSPRRTGHNEQFF. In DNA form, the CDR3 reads TGTGCCAGCAGCCCTCGTAGGACAGGGCACAATGAGCAGTTCTTC.

CDR3 residues: CASSQREGGPGEQYF. DNA for the CDR3: TGCGCCAGCAGCCAGAGGGAGGGGGGGCCCGGCGAGCAGTACTTC. This chain links TRBV4-1 with TRBJ2-7; maybe TRBD2 (7 bases). Germline CDR1 reads MGHRA; CDR2 reads YSYEKL. This CDR3 spans 15 amino acids. Trimming cost V 3 bases and J 6 bases, with 18 bases left between them.

This CDR3 reads CSVKGAGGIGGNQPQHF. The CDR3 bases are TGCAGCGTTAAAGGTGCGGGCGGGATTGGCGGCAATCAGCCCCAGCATTTT. The rearrangement links TRBV29-1 to TRBJ1-5; no reliable D call. Per germline, CDR1 SQVTM and CDR2 ANQGSEA. CDR3 size: 17 residues. Deletions cut 5 bases from V and 2 bases from J, with 22 bases between.

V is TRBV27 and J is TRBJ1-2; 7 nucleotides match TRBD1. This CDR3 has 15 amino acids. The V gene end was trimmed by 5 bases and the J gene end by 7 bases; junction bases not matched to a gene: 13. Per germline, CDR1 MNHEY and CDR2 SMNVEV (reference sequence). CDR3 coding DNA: TGTGCCAGCAGTCCGGCAGACAGGGTGTCGATTGGCTACACCTTC. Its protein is CASSPADRVSIGYTF.

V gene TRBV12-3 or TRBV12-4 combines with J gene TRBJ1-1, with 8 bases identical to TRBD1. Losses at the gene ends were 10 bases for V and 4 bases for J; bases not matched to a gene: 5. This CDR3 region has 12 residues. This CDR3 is CATGGQGTEAFF. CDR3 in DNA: TGTGCCACCGGCGGACAGGGCACTGAAGCTTTCTTT.

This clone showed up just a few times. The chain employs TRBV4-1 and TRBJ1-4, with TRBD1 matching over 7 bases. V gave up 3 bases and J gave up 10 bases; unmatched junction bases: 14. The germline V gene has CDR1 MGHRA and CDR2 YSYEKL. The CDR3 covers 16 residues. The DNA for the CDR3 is TGCGCCAGCAGCCAGGCAGGGACAGCGGACAGTGGAAAACTGTTTTTT. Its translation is CASSQAGTADSGKLFF.